The clone carrying this T cell receptor (beta chain) was seen a few times. The antigen is not known. This CDR3 is built from 16 residues. V was shortened by 5 bases and J by 4 bases, with 17 bases between the two germline ends. From germline, CDR1 is SNHLY and CDR2 FYNNEI. The PCR made use of 60 Vbeta and 13 Jbeta primers. The table came from immunoSEQ multiplex PCR; TCRdb's copy has only in-frame clones and leaves some out. Of some 180,000 clones listed, 70% to 85% are singletons. This sample stems from a study of cytomegalovirus exposure and HLA in healthy donors. Overall study results and limits: The study put 150 or so TCR beta chains on its list as cytomegalovirus-associated. TCR beta V- and J-gene trimming was later associated with a missense DCLRE1C variant.

The sequencing input was PBMCs. The chain is built from TRBV2 and TRBJ2-2; perhaps TRBD1 as D (5 bases). This TCR came from a woman between 55 and 75 years old in good health and CMV-seropositive. CDR3 amino acids: CASSRTGDRGTGELFF. The CDR3 DNA is TGTGCCAGCAGTAGAACTGGGGATAGGGGCACCGGGGAGCTGTTTTTT.